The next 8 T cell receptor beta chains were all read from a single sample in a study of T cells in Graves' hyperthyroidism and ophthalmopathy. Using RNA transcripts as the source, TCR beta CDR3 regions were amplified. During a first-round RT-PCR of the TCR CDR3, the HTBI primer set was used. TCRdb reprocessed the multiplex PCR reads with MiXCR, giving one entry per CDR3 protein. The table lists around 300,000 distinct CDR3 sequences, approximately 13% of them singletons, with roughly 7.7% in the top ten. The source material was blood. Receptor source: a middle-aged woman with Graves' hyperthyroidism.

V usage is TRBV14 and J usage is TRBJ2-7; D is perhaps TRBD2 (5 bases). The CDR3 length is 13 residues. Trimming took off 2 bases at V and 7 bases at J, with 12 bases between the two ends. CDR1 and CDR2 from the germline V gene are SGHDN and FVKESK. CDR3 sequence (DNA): TGTGCCAGCAGCCAAAGCAGCGGCCTGGAGCAGTACTTC. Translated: CASSQSSGLEQYF. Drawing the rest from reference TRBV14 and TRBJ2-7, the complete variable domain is EAGVTQFPSHSVIEKGQTVTLRCDPISGHDNLYWYRRVMGKEIKFLLHFVKESKQDESGMPNNRFLAERTGGTYSTLKVQPAELEDSGVYFCASSQSSGLEQYFGPGTRLTVT.

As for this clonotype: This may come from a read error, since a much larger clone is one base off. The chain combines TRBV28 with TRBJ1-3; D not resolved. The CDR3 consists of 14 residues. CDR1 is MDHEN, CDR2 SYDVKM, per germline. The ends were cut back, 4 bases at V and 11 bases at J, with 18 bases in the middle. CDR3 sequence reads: CASSSSPVPAPIYF. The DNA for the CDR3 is TGTGCCAGCAGTTCAAGTCCGGTACCGGCTCCCATATATTTT.

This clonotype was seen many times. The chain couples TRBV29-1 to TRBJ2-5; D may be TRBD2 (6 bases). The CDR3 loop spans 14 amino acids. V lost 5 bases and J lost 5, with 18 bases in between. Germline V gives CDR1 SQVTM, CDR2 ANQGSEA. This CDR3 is CSVRSGLGGETQYF. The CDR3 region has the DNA TGCAGCGTTAGATCGGGACTCGGAGGGGAGACCCAGTACTTC.

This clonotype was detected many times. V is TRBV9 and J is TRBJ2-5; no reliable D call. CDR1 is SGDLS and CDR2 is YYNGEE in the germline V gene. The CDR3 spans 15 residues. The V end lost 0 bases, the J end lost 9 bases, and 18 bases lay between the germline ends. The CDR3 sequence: CASSVDDAYTRPQYF. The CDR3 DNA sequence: TGTGCCAGCAGCGTAGACGACGCGTACACGAGACCCCAGTACTTC. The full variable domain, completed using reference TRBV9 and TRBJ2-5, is DSGVTQTPKHLITATGQRVTLRCSPRSGDLSVYWYQQSLDQGLQFLIQYYNGEERAKGNILERFSAQQFPDLHSELNLSSLELGDSALYFCASSVDDAYTRPQYFGPGTRLLVL.

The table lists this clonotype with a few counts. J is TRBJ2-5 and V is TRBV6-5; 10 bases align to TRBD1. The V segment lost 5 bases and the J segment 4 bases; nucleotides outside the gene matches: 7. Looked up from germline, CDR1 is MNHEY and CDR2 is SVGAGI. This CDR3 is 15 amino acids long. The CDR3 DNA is TGTGCCAGCAGTATCGACAGGGGGCGGTCAGAGACCCAGTACTTC. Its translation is CASSIDRGRSETQYF.

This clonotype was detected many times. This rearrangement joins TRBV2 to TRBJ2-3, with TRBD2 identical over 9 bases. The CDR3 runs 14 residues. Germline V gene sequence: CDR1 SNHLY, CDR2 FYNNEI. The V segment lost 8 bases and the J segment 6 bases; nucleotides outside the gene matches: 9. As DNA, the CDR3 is TGTGCCAGCGGGCTCGGGACTAGCTTCGATACGCAGTATTTT. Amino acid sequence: CASGLGTSFDTQYF.

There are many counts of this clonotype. The CDR3 loop reads CASSLIRDEQYF. For the CDR3, the DNA is TGTGCCAGCAGTTTGATCAGGGACGAGCAGTACTTC. The genes are TRBV28 and TRBJ2-7; TRBD1 might be the D (5 bases). CDR1 is MDHEN and CDR2 is SYDVKM in the germline V gene. Deletions cut 3 bases from V and 5 bases from J, with 8 bases between. This CDR3 comprises 12 residues.

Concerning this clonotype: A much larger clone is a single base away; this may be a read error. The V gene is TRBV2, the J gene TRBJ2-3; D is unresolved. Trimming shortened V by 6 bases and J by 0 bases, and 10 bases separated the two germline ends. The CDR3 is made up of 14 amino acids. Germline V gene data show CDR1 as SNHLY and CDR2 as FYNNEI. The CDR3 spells CASSQEPSTDTQYF. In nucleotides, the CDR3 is TGTGCCAGCAGCCAGGAACCAAGCACAGATACGCAGTATTTT.